This record covers a single T cell receptor (beta chain). CDR1 is MNHNS, CDR2 SASEGT, per germline. CDR3 length: 16 amino acids. Trimming shortened V by 2 bases and J by 3 bases, and 13 bases separated the two germline ends. In the authors' methods: For nucleated cells, counts were estimated from reference gene primer amplification. Sequencing used immunoSEQ multiplex PCR; TCRdb keeps in-frame clones, though not all of them. For V, J and clone size, that table is used; D and trimming come from the DNA. The table lists about 160,000 clones, roughly 93% of them singletons, with around 2.1% in the top ten. This sample is drawn from a study of blood T cell repertoires in COVID-19. In the study overall: The origin of the acute and convalescent COVID-19 samples was the United States, Italy and Spain. In each case, the material was cDNA or gDNA derived from T cells, B-cell-depleted T cells, or PBMCs.

Material: peripheral blood. The source is a man younger than 35 with acute or convalescent COVID-19. The V call is TRBV6-1, the J call TRBJ1-4, with no clear D. The CDR3 loop is CASSERVRAANEKLFF. The CDR3 nucleotides are TGTGCCAGCAGTGAAAGAGTTCGCGCGGCTAATGAAAAACTGTTTTTT.